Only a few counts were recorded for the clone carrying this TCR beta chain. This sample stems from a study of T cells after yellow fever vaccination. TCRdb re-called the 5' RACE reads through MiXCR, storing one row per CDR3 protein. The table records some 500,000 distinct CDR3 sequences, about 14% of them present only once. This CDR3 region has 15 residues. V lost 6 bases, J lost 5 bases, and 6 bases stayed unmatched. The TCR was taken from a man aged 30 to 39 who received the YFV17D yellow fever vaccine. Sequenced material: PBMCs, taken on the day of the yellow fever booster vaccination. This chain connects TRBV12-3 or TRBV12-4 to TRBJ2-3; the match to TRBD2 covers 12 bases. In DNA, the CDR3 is TGTGCCAGCAGGGAGACTAGCGGGAGACTAGATACGCAGTATTTT. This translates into CASRETSGRLDTQYF.